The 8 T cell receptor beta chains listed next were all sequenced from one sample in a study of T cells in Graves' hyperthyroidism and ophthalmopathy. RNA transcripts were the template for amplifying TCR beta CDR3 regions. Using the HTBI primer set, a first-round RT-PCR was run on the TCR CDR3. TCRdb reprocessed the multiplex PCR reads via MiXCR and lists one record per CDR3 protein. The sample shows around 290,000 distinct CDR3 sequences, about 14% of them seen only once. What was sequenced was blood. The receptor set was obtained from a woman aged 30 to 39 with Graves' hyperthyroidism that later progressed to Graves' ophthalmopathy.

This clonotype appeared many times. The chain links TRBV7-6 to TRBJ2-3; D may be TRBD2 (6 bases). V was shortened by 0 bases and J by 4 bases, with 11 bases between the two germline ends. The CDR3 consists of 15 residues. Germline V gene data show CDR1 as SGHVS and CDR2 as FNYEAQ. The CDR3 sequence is CASSLAGGIPDTQYF. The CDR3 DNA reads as TGTGCCAGCAGCTTAGCGGGCGGGATCCCAGATACGCAGTATTTT.

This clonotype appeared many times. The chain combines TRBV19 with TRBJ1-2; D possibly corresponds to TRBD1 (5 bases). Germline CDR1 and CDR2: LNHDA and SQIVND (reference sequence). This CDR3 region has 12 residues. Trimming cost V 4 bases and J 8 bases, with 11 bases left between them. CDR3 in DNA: TGTGCCAGTAGTACAGGGAGTCAGGGCTACACCTTC. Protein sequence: CASSTGSQGYTF. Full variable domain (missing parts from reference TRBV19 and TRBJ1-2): DGGITQSPKYLFRKEGQNVTLSCEQNLNHDAMYWYRQDPGQGLRLIYYSQIVNDFQKGDIAEGYSVSREKKESFPLTVTSAQKNPTAFYLCASSTGSQGYTFGSGTRLTVV.

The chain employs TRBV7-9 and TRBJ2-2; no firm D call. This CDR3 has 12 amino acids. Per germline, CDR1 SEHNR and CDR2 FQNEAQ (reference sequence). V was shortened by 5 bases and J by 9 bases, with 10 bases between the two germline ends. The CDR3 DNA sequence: TGTGCCAGCAGCCTGACTGACCGGGAGCTGTTTTTT. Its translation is CASSLTDRELFF.

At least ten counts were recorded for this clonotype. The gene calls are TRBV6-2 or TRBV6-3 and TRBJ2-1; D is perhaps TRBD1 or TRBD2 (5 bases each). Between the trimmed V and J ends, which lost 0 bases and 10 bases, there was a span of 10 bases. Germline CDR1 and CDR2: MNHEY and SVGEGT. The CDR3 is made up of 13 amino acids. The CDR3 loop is CASSYSGASEQFF. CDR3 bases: TGTGCCAGCAGTTACTCCGGGGCAAGCGAGCAGTTCTTC.

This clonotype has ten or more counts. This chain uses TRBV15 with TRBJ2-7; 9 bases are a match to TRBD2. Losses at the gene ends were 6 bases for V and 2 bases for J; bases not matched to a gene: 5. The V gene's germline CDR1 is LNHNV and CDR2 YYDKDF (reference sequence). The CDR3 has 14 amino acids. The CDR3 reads CATRDLAGTYEQYF. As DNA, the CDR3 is TGTGCCACCAGGGACCTAGCGGGGACCTACGAGCAGTACTTC.

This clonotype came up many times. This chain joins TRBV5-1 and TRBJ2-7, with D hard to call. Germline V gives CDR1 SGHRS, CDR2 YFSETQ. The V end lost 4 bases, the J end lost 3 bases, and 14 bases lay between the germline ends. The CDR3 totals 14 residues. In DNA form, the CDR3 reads TGCGCCAGCAGCACAACCGGGCAGAGCTACGAGCAGTACTTC. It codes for CASSTTGQSYEQYF.

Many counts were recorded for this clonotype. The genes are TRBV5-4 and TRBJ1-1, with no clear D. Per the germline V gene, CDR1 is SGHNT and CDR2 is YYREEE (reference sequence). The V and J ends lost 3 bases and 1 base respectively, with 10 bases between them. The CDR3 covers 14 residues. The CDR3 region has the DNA TGTGCCAGCAGCTCCTTGGGAGAGAACACTGAAGCTTTCTTT. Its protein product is CASSSLGENTEAFF.

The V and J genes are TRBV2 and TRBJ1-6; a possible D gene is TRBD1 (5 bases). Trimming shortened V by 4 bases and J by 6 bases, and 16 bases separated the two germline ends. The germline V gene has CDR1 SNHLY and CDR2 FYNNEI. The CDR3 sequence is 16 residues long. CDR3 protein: CASSGLSFGGNSPLHF. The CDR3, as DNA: TGTGCCAGCAGTGGCCTCAGTTTTGGGGGTAATTCACCCCTCCACTTT. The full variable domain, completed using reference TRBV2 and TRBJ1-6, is EPEVTQTPSHQVTQMGQEVILRCVPISNHLYFYWYRQILGQKVEFLVSFYNNEISEKSEIFDDQFSVERPDGSNFTLKIRSTKLEDSAMYFCASSGLSFGGNSPLHFGNGTRLTVT.